Following are 9 T cell receptor beta chains from one sample sequenced in a study of tissue T cells after allogeneic stem cell transplantation. Clones were sequenced by immunoSEQ multiplex PCR, and TCRdb holds only the in-frame ones, with some missing. The table shows about 450 clones, with about 80% occurring only once. The source was skin, collected at autopsy. These receptor sequences come from a female patient aged 18-55 years with steroid-refractory graft-versus-host disease after an allogeneic stem cell transplant. Among the T cells, some may be from the graft donor.

The V and J genes are TRBV3-1 (or the pseudogene TRBV3-2) and TRBJ2-2, with D perhaps TRBD2 (6 bases). CDR1 is LGHDT, CDR2 YNNKEL, per germline (reference sequence). Trimming cost V 5 bases and J 3 bases, with 16 bases left between them. The CDR3 contains 16 residues. The CDR3 is CASSSGVRWDTGELFF. The DNA of the CDR3 is TGTGCCAGCAGCTCGGGGGTCCGTTGGGACACCGGGGAGCTGTTTTTT.

The rearrangement uses TRBV20-1 and TRBJ1-4; a possible D gene is TRBD1 (5 bases). Germline V gene sequence: CDR1 DFQATT, CDR2 SNEGSKA (reference sequence). The CDR3 runs 16 residues. V lost 3 bases, J lost 8 bases, and 22 bases lay in between. The CDR3 region has the DNA TGCAGTGCTAGTAGTGGGTCGGGACCGACTTGGGAAAAACTGTTTTTT. It codes for CSASSGSGPTWEKLFF.

The chain employs TRBV4-1 and TRBJ2-3; TRBD1 matches 7 bases. Germline lookup yields CDR1 MGHRA and CDR2 YSYEKL. CDR3 length equals 17 residues. With 0 bases clipped from V and 2 bases from J, the junction kept 8 bases outside the gene matches. The DNA for the CDR3 is TGCGCCAGCAGCCAAGATTTTGACAGGGTTTACACAGATACGCAGTATTTT. This translates into CASSQDFDRVYTDTQYF.

This clone was detected only a few times. J is TRBJ2-1 and V is TRBV27; D remains unclear. Germline values: CDR1 MNHEY, CDR2 SMNVEV (reference sequence). Trimming stripped 8 bases from V and 6 bases from J, with 11 bases between. CDR3 length: 12 residues. The CDR3 bases are TGTGCCAGCCGAGCGAGACTCAATGAGCAGTTCTTC. Protein sequence: CASRARLNEQFF.

CDR3 sequence reads: CASSQLGLSSYEQYF. The CDR3 bases are TGTGCCAGCAGCCAATTAGGTCTAAGCTCCTACGAGCAGTACTTC. The genes are TRBV14 and TRBJ2-7; D gene unclear. The CDR3 spans 15 residues. Germline values: CDR1 SGHDN, CDR2 FVKESK. V lost 2 bases, J lost 0 bases, and 11 bases lay in between.

The rearrangement uses TRBV6-2 or TRBV6-3 and TRBJ2-2; D is unclear. V dropped 5 bases and J dropped 5 bases, with 9 bases sitting between them. The V gene's germline CDR1 is MNHEY and CDR2 SVGEGT. The CDR3 sequence is 13 residues long. DNA for the CDR3: TGTGCCAGCAGTCTTAGGGTTACCGGGGAGCTGTTTTTT. Its protein is CASSLRVTGELFF.

This clone showed up just a few times. The CDR3 loop is CAISESVRTYNEQFF. The CDR3 bases are TGTGCCATCAGTGAGTCGGTAAGGACCTACAATGAGCAGTTCTTC. The V and J genes are TRBV10-3 and TRBJ2-1; no firm D call. Germline V lookup: CDR1 ENHRY, CDR2 SYGVKD. This CDR3 comprises 15 residues. The V end was cut by 0 bases, the J end by 2 bases, with 8 bases between.

The V and J genes are TRBV9 and TRBJ2-7, with D unclear. This CDR3 is built from 12 residues. V was cut by 4 bases and J by 7 bases, with 12 bases left in between. Germline loops: CDR1 SGDLS, CDR2 YYNGEE. CDR3 protein: CASSYYDREQYF. In DNA form, the CDR3 reads TGTGCCAGCAGCTACTATGATAGGGAGCAGTACTTC. Based on the CDR3 plus reference TRBV9 and TRBJ2-7, the full variable domain is DSGVTQTPKHLITATGQRVTLRCSPRSGDLSVYWYQQSLDQGLQFLIQYYNGEERAKGNILERFSAQQFPDLHSELNLSSLELGDSALYFCASSYYDREQYFGPGTRLTVT.

V usage is TRBV30 and J usage is TRBJ2-7, with D perhaps matching TRBD2 (5 bases). Deletions cut 4 bases from V and 6 bases from J, with 13 bases between. Germline V gene data show CDR1 as GTSNPN and CDR2 as SVGIG (reference sequence). The CDR3 loop spans 12 amino acids. In DNA, the CDR3 is TGTGCCTGGACAGAGGGTCTCGGCGAGCAGTACTTC. This translates into CAWTEGLGEQYF.